These 30 T cell receptor beta chains were sequenced from one sample in a study of blood T cell repertoires in COVID-19. Libraries were prepared by immunoSEQ multiplex PCR; TCRdb keeps only in-frame clonotypes and omits some of them. The sample carries about 350,000 clones, around 90% recorded once. The material sequenced was peripheral blood. These receptors were collected from an older woman with COVID-19, enrolled during active disease.

The chain links TRBV5-1 to TRBJ2-1, with 10 bases fitting TRBD2. The junction had 9 bases not matched to a gene; V was cut back by 4 bases and J by 5 bases. CDR3 length: 16 residues. The germline V gene has CDR1 SGHRS and CDR2 YFSETQ. The DNA for the CDR3 is TGCGCCAGCAGCCAGATAGAGCGGGGGGGCAACAATGAGCAGTTCTTC. Translating gives CASSQIERGGNNEQFF. Full variable domain (rest looked up from reference TRBV5-1 and TRBJ2-1): KAGVTQTPRYLIKTRGQQVTLSCSPISGHRSVSWYQQTPGQGLQFLFEYFSETQRNKGNFPGRFSGRQFSNSRSEMNVSTLELGDSALYLCASSQIERGGNNEQFFGPGTRLTVL.

The V gene is TRBV6-1, the J gene TRBJ1-6, with D possibly being TRBD1 (6 bases). V shed 3 bases and J shed 8 bases, with 11 bases lying between them. The CDR3 is made up of 14 amino acids. From germline, CDR1 is MNHNS and CDR2 SASEGT. CDR3 amino acids: CASSDLGTHSPLHF. As DNA, the CDR3 is TGTGCCAGCAGTGATTTGGGGACACATTCACCCCTCCACTTT.

The rearrangement links TRBV5-4 to TRBJ2-7, with 8 bases lining up with TRBD2. CDR1 and CDR2 (germline): SGHNT, YYREEE (reference sequence). CDR3 length: 15 amino acids. Losses at the gene ends were 0 bases for V and 3 bases for J; bases not matched to a gene: 5. The DNA for the CDR3 is TGTGCCAGCAGCTTGGGACGGGGGGGGCTCTACGAGCAGTACTTC. This gives the protein CASSLGRGGLYEQYF. Filled out from reference TRBV5-4 and TRBJ2-7, the complete variable domain reads ETGVTQSPTHLIKTRGQQVTLRCSSQSGHNTVSWYQQALGQGPQFIFQYYREEENGRGNFPPRFSGLQFPNYSSELNVNALELDDSALYLCASSLGRGGLYEQYFGPGTRLTVT.

The chain recombines TRBV6-5 with TRBJ2-3, with D possibly matching TRBD2 (5 bases). Per germline, CDR1 MNHEY and CDR2 SVGAGI. V was cut by 5 bases and J by 3 bases, with 12 bases left in between. This CDR3 region has 14 residues. CDR3 nucleotides: TGTGCCAGCAGTCGGGATGGCGGTACAGATACGCAGTATTTT. Translation gives CASSRDGGTDTQYF.

The table lists this clone with a few counts. The chain joins TRBV5-8 to TRBJ1-5, with a weak D call TRBD1 (5 bases). Trimming left V 2 bases short and J 0 bases short, with 9 bases between. Germline V CDR1 and CDR2: SGHTS, YDEGEE. This CDR3 spans 15 amino acids. CDR3 sequence: CASSFQGSSNQPQHF. Here the CDR3 DNA reads TGTGCCAGCAGCTTCCAGGGTAGTAGCAATCAGCCCCAGCATTTT.

This chain joins TRBV7-3 and TRBJ2-7, with TRBD1 as a possible D gene (5 bases). The CDR3 totals 13 residues. The germline V gene encodes CDR1 SGHTA and CDR2 FQGTGA. V lost 2 bases, J lost 5 bases, and 10 bases lay in between. The chain's CDR3 is CASSLARTNEQYF. The CDR3 coding sequence is TGTGCCAGCAGCTTAGCGCGGACAAACGAGCAGTACTTC.

This rearrangement joins TRBV6-5 to TRBJ2-2; weak D call: TRBD2 (6 bases). Trimming cost V 7 bases and J 2 bases, with 14 bases left between them. This CDR3 is 15 amino acids long. CDR1 is MNHEY and CDR2 is SVGAGI in the germline V gene. CDR3 coding DNA: TGTGCCAGCATGGTAAGGCGGGGAAACACCGGGGAGCTGTTTTTT. It is translated as CASMVRRGNTGELFF.

The chain couples TRBV5-1 to TRBJ2-1; 8 bases agree with TRBD2. The CDR3 extends over 17 amino acids. CDR1 is SGHRS, CDR2 YFSETQ, per germline. Trimming at V came to 4 bases and at J to 0 bases, leaving 9 bases not matched to a gene. CDR3 bases: TGCGCCAGCAGCCCCTTCCCCGGGGGGGACTCCTACAATGAGCAGTTCTTC. Encoded protein: CASSPFPGGDSYNEQFF.

The chain combines TRBV30 with TRBJ1-2; D unclear. V lost 4 bases to trimming and J lost 0 bases, with 12 bases between them. There are 14 residues in the CDR3. Germline V gene data show CDR1 as GTSNPN and CDR2 as SVGIG (reference sequence). The CDR3 sequence is CAWTPPLANYGYTF. CDR3 nucleotides: TGTGCCTGGACACCCCCGTTAGCTAACTATGGCTACACCTTC.

This sequence joins TRBV4-2 and TRBJ2-5; 7 nucleotides align to TRBD1. The CDR3 contains 15 residues. J was trimmed by 2 bases and V by 1 base; bases with no gene match: 4. Germline values: CDR1 LGHNA, CDR2 YNFKEQ. CDR3 in amino acids: CASSQAGQLQETQYF. The CDR3, as DNA: TGTGCCAGCAGCCAAGCGGGACAGCTTCAAGAGACCCAGTACTTC.

The V call is TRBV5-5, the J call TRBJ1-2; tentative D call: TRBD1 (5 bases). Germline lookup yields CDR1 SGHKS and CDR2 YYEKEE (reference sequence). Trimming left V 5 bases short and J 6 bases short, with 23 bases between. The CDR3 totals 16 residues. The CDR3 nucleotides are TGTGCCAGCAGTTTTGATGGGGGGGTACGCGGCGATGGCTACACCTTC. Translating it yields CASSFDGGVRGDGYTF. Filled out from reference TRBV5-5 and TRBJ1-2, the complete variable domain reads DAGVTQSPTHLIKTRGQQVTLRCSPISGHKSVSWYQQVLGQGPQFIFQYYEKEERGRGNFPDRFSARQFPNYSSELNVNALLLGDSALYLCASSFDGGVRGDGYTFGSGTRLTVV.

The chain is built from TRBV19 and TRBJ1-1, with D possibly matching TRBD1 (6 bases). Deletions cut 2 bases from V and 2 bases from J, with 15 bases between. This CDR3 is built from 16 residues. CDR1 and CDR2 from the germline V gene are LNHDA and SQIVND (reference sequence). The CDR3 nucleotides are TGTGCCAGTAGTATACGGTTTTGGACAGACAACACTGAAGCTTTCTTT. It yields the protein CASSIRFWTDNTEAFF. Full variable domain (rest looked up from reference TRBV19 and TRBJ1-1): DGGITQSPKYLFRKEGQNVTLSCEQNLNHDAMYWYRQDPGQGLRLIYYSQIVNDFQKGDIAEGYSVSREKKESFPLTVTSAQKNPTAFYLCASSIRFWTDNTEAFFGQGTRLTVV.

The J gene is TRBJ1-2, the V gene TRBV3-1 (or the pseudogene TRBV3-2); D is uncertain. Trimming pared 2 bases from V and 8 bases from J, leaving 9 bases between. Germline CDR1 LGHDT, CDR2 YNNKEL (reference sequence). This CDR3 has 12 amino acids. The CDR3 is CASSQSVAGYTF. The CDR3 DNA sequence: TGTGCCAGCAGCCAATCAGTAGCCGGCTACACCTTC.

The V gene is TRBV19, the J gene TRBJ2-7, with 9 bases identical to TRBD1. Germline CDR1 LNHDA, CDR2 SQIVND (reference sequence). V shed 6 bases, J shed 2 bases, and the junction held 2 bases outside the gene matches. The CDR3 consists of 13 residues. The CDR3 DNA follows: TGTGCCAGTAGCCGGGACAGGGCCTACGAGCAGTACTTC. This gives the protein CASSRDRAYEQYF.

This rearrangement joins TRBV7-3 to TRBJ2-3; no clear D. Trimming took 1 base from V and 1 from J, leaving 9 bases between them. The CDR3 has 15 residues. Germline V CDR1 and CDR2: SGHTA, FQGTGA. Here the CDR3 DNA reads TGTGCCAGCAGCTTAATCAACAGAGGCACAGATACGCAGTATTTT. Translating it yields CASSLINRGTDTQYF.

This clone was detected a few times. The V call is TRBV5-1, the J call TRBJ2-7; 7 nucleotides align to TRBD1. This CDR3 comprises 13 residues. After removal of 8 bases from V and 6 bases from J, the junction contained 11 bases not matched to a gene. Germline loops: CDR1 SGHRS, CDR2 YFSETQ. The CDR3 sequence: CARTKGQIGEQYF. CDR3 nucleotides: TGCGCCAGGACTAAGGGACAGATAGGCGAGCAGTACTTC.

V gene TRBV19 combines with J gene TRBJ1-1, with TRBD1 matching over 9 bases. V shed 7 bases, J shed 4 bases, and the junction held 4 bases outside the gene matches. The germline CDR1 and CDR2 sequences are LNHDA and SQIVND (reference sequence). The CDR3 contains 13 residues. The CDR3 nucleotides read TGTGCCAGTACTCCGGACAGGGGCACTGAAGCTTTCTTT. Encoded protein: CASTPDRGTEAFF.

V gene TRBV18 combines with J gene TRBJ2-7; D unclear. Trimming cost V 5 bases and J 3 bases, with 11 bases left between them. CDR3 length equals 13 residues. CDR1 KGHSH and CDR2 LQKENI come from the germline V gene. The CDR3 coding sequence is TGTGCCAGCTCAACGACTCGATTCTACGAGCAGTACTTC. Translation: CASSTTRFYEQYF.

The chain recombines TRBV12-5 with TRBJ2-2, with D hard to call. Germline CDR1 and CDR2: LGHNT and FRNRAP. Trimming removed 5 bases at V and 6 bases at J, with 13 bases between. This CDR3 is built from 14 residues. For the CDR3, the DNA is TGTGCTAGTGGTCGATCCAACTATGCCGGGGAGCTGTTTTTT. The encoded protein is CASGRSNYAGELFF.

There are a few counts of this clone. The chain recombines TRBV5-1 with TRBJ1-2; 8 nucleotides line up with TRBD1. The V and J ends lost 1 base and 6 bases, in that order; junction bases with no gene match: 11. Looked up from germline, CDR1 is SGHRS and CDR2 is YFSETQ. This CDR3 has 16 residues. DNA of the CDR3: TGCGCCAGCAGCTTGACCATTCAGGGGGCTCTGAATGGCTACACCTTC. Protein: CASSLTIQGALNGYTF.

The V gene is TRBV29-1, the J gene TRBJ1-1; D not resolved. There are 13 residues in the CDR3. V was pared by 4 bases and J by 1 base, with 10 bases between. CDR1 and CDR2 from the germline V gene are SQVTM and ANQGSEA. CDR3 in amino acids: CSVVGGRNTEAFF. CDR3 coding DNA: TGCAGCGTTGTTGGAGGGAGGAACACTGAAGCTTTCTTT.

The V call is TRBV27, the J call TRBJ1-6, with a weak D call TRBD1 (5 bases). V was shortened by 8 bases and J by 0 bases, with 14 bases between the two germline ends. Per the germline V gene, CDR1 is MNHEY and CDR2 is SMNVEV (reference sequence). The CDR3 sequence is 16 residues long. The CDR3 spells CASRYGGSSYNSPLHF. The CDR3 DNA reads TGTGCCAGCCGGTACGGGGGGAGCTCCTATAATTCACCCCTCCACTTT.

V gene TRBV5-1 combines with J gene TRBJ2-3; 7 nucleotides align to TRBD1. The CDR3 runs 14 residues. Germline values: CDR1 SGHRS, CDR2 YFSETQ. The V gene end was trimmed by 4 bases and the J gene end by 3 bases; junction bases not matched to a gene: 5. Written as DNA, the CDR3 is TGCGCCAGCAGCCCCGGGACAGCAACAGATACGCAGTATTTT. Protein product: CASSPGTATDTQYF.

The chain recombines TRBV6-5 with TRBJ1-1; 9 bases fit TRBD1. The CDR3 sequence is 14 residues long. Germline loops: CDR1 MNHEY, CDR2 SVGAGI. The ends lost 6 bases at V and 5 bases at J; junction bases unmatched: 7. The CDR3 sequence: CASRLNRGQTEAFF. The CDR3 DNA reads TGTGCCAGCAGGCTAAACAGGGGGCAAACTGAAGCTTTCTTT.

This rearrangement joins TRBV30 to TRBJ1-6; 9 bases are a match to TRBD1. The germline gives CDR1 GTSNPN, CDR2 SVGIG (reference sequence). The CDR3 consists of 14 residues. The junction had 5 bases not matched to a gene; V was cut back by 1 base and J by 10 bases. CDR3 in amino acids: CAWSDGTGRSPLHF. The CDR3 DNA reads as TGTGCCTGGAGTGACGGGACAGGGAGATCACCCCTCCACTTT.

The gene calls are TRBV30 and TRBJ1-1; TRBD1 is a possible D gene (6 bases). This CDR3 has 11 amino acids. Germline values: CDR1 GTSNPN, CDR2 SVGIG (reference sequence). The V end lost 8 bases, the J end lost 10 bases, and 17 bases lay between the germline ends. CDR3 region: CAKGGGGRAFF. In DNA, the CDR3 is TGTGCCAAAGGAGGGGGGGGGCGAGCTTTCTTT.

Remarks on this clone: Other DNA variants within this sample encode the same CDR3. V gene TRBV30 combines with J gene TRBJ1-5; no clear D. CDR3 size: 12 residues. CDR1 and CDR2 from the germline V gene are GTSNPN and SVGIG (reference sequence). Trimming stripped 1 base from V and 2 bases from J, with 3 bases between. DNA of the CDR3: TGTGCCTGGAGTGGAGGCAATCAGCCCCAGCATTTT. Translating it yields CAWSGGNQPQHF. Variable domain in full (rest from reference TRBV30 and TRBJ1-5): SQTIHQWPATLVQPVGSPLSLECTVEGTSNPNLYWYRQAAGRGLQLLFYSVGIGQISSEVPQNLSASRPQDRQFILSSKKLLLSDSGFYLCAWSGGNQPQHFGDGTRLSIL.

The sample holds one count of this clone. The rearrangement joins TRBV6-5 to TRBJ1-3; D might be TRBD1 (6 bases). This CDR3 contains 15 residues. V lost 2 bases, J lost 4 bases, and 12 bases lay in between. Per germline, CDR1 MNHEY and CDR2 SVGAGI. The CDR3 bases are TGTGCCAGCAGTTACACCGCAGGGGCAGGAAACACCATATATTTT. Its translation: CASSYTAGAGNTIYF.

The chain has TRBV11-2 and TRBJ1-3; D gene uncertain. This CDR3 contains 14 residues. Germline V gives CDR1 SGHAT, CDR2 FQNNGV. V lost 0 bases to trimming and J lost 0 bases, with 3 bases between them. CDR3 sequence reads: CASSLDHSGNTIYF. The CDR3 coding sequence is TGTGCCAGCAGCTTAGACCACTCTGGAAACACCATATATTTT. Together with reference TRBV11-2 and TRBJ1-3, the CDR3 gives the full variable domain: EAGVAQSPRYKIIEKRQSVAFWCNPISGHATLYWYQQILGQGPKLLIQFQNNGVVDDSQLPKDRFSAERLKGVDSTLKIQPAKLEDSAVYLCASSLDHSGNTIYFGEGSWLTVV.

The rearrangement joins TRBV6-5 to TRBJ1-4; TRBD1 matches at 8 bases. Losses at the gene ends were 6 bases for V and 7 bases for J; bases not matched to a gene: 4. The CDR3 is 13 residues long. CDR1 and CDR2 from the germline V gene are MNHEY and SVGAGI. The CDR3 spells CASRDRDIEKLFF. In nucleotides, the CDR3 is TGTGCCAGCAGGGACAGGGACATTGAAAAACTGTTTTTT.